Given below is one T cell receptor beta chain in context. Its specificity is not known. The source of the sample is a study of cytomegalovirus exposure and HLA in healthy donors. Sequencing used immunoSEQ multiplex PCR; TCRdb keeps in-frame clones, though not all of them. The data contain over 80,000 clones, around 84% of them seen just once; the ten biggest clones take up 20% to 25%. Germline assignment: CDR1 ENHRY and CDR2 SYGVKD. There are 15 residues in the CDR3. Unmatched junction bases numbered 6, after V lost 6 bases and J lost 6 bases. Overall study findings and caveats: There were 150 or so TCR beta chains listed as cytomegalovirus-associated.

The approximately 120-subject validation cohort, separate from the 666-subject first cohort, included the donors. The receptor's source is a man younger than 35 in good health and CMV-seropositive. Sample: PBMCs. The chain employs TRBV10-3 and TRBJ2-1, with 12 bases aligning to TRBD2. The CDR3 bases are TGTGCCATCAGCTTGACTAGCGGGAGTCTCAATGAGCAGTTCTTC. Protein product: CAISLTSGSLNEQFF.